The source of this T cell receptor beta chain is a study of cytomegalovirus exposure and HLA in healthy donors. Findings and caveats of the study: In a later analysis, HLA-associated beta chains showed higher expansion and lower generation probabilities than comparable chains. TCR beta sequences reportedly predicted most subjects' HLA-A and HLA-B alleles accurately. In an earlier analysis, most TCR beta V segments were productive about 90% or about 30% of the time.

Researchers ran the PCR with 60 Vbeta and 13 Jbeta primers. The data were produced by immunoSEQ multiplex PCR, yet TCRdb's version contains in-frame clones alone and is incomplete. The sample contains 200,000 or so clones, 82% of which appear only once. The junction had 7 bases not matched to a gene; V was cut back by 4 bases and J by 5 bases. This CDR3 contains 14 residues. Germline-derived CDR1 and CDR2 are PRHDT and FYEKMQ (reference sequence). As to this clone: Antigen: not known.

Sequenced input: PBMCs. The sequence was collected from a boy between 2 and 15 years old in good health and CMV-seronegative. The chain uses TRBV13 and TRBJ1-2, with TRBD1 matching 7 bases. The CDR3 DNA follows: TGTGCCAGCAGCTGGACAGGAACCTCGTATGGCTACACCTTC. Translating gives CASSWTGTSYGYTF.